This TCR beta chain was recovered during a study of cytomegalovirus exposure and HLA in healthy donors (dated by TCRdb to about 2017). Some background on the complete study: In an earlier analysis of roughly 500 of the donors, 276 Gb of sequence data and 90 million to 130 million unique TCR beta sequences from about 179 million T cells were reported. Around 320 gigabases of sequencing data and 80 million or so unique TCR sequences were included in an early release covering about 700 HLA-typed donors. The genetic ancestry cluster associated with self-reported Caucasian donors included 70% to 85% of the roughly 410 genotyped donors. The study was designed to test whether signatures of past pathogen exposure could be identified by cataloging public T cell receptors. The study profiled the T cell repertoires of about 640 subjects by immunosequencing and related them to cytomegalovirus serostatus. Along with the approximately 700-subject first cohort, a separate validation cohort of some 130 different subjects was used. To predict cytomegalovirus infection status, the study combined high-throughput TCR immunosequencing, statistical association of individual TCRs with disease status, and machine learning. In a later analysis, previously published TCR beta repertoires from roughly 710 donors were re-analyzed and high-resolution HLA genotyping was added so that TCR occurrence patterns could be studied. The later analysis used no new phenotypic data to find candidate immune exposures, relying instead on TCR beta sequences and their occurrence across donors. An earlier analysis of 587 of the donors used high-throughput TCR beta sequencing to judge whether each TCR beta V gene segment behaved as functional or pseudogenic. Donor age, sex, ethnicity and CMV serostatus were collected together with the repertoire data. In a later genetic analysis, genome-wide SNP genotypes for about three fifths of the roughly 670 donors were used, and that subset was treated as a discovery cohort. All discovery cohort repertoires had been generated using a single sequencing platform. Class I and class II HLA loci were covered by the typing at four-digit resolution. The number of donors typed differed by locus, with roughly 629-640 for A, B, C, DRB1 and DQB1, more than 500 for DQA1, 600 to 610 for DPA1, and 450 to 480 for DPB1. Roughly five DR-DQ haplotypes were treated as single units for association and clustering because of strong linkage in the cohort. On average, approximately 250,000 unique TCR beta nucleotide sequences were sequenced per donor among 300 to 500 genotyped donors of the cohort, with roughly 18% of those sequences being non-productive.

Unmatched junction bases come to 6, with V trimmed by 4 bases and J by 4 bases. CDR1 SGHRS and CDR2 YFSETQ are derived from the germline V gene. Measured from the cysteine to the phenylalanine, the CDR3 is 15 residues long. The kept DNA is CDR3 alone, 45 bases in frame from the first base. The cohort consisted of 666 healthy bone marrow donors. Cohort members were all nominally healthy when sampled, although unrecorded immune exposures were likely present. The donor tested CMV seronegative, placing the donor among the 352 seronegative members of the cohort. A peripheral blood sample was collected from each donor, and TCR beta sequencing was performed on peripheral blood mononuclear cells. The Qiagen DNeasy Blood Extraction Kit was used to extract genomic DNA from the blood cell samples. Broader findings and caveats from the paper: A later genetic analysis reported fewer N-insertions in productive TCRs among donors in an Asian-associated ancestry cluster than the roughly 620-donor mean. In a later analysis, HLA-associated TCR beta chains showed more clonal expansion and lower generation probabilities than non-associated chains that were equally common. The classifier was reported to diagnose cytomegalovirus status with high specificity and sensitivity in both the original and validation cohorts. According to a later analysis, most CMV-associated TCR beta chains appeared to be HLA-restricted, and the HLA associations seemed to be driven largely by CMV exposure. V-gene and J-gene trimming of TCR beta chains was associated with a missense DCLRE1C variant in a later genetic analysis, and the association was replicated in an independent cohort. A later analysis reported that several top co-occurrence clusters appeared linked to parvovirus B19, influenza, CMV and Epstein-Barr virus. Roughly uniform sequencing depth across donors was assumed in presence/absence analyses, although this assumption may not hold. At a false discovery rate of 0.05, a later analysis linked 16,951 TCR beta sequences to specific HLA alleles. Most TCR sequences were seen in very few donors, while some public TCRs were found in many individuals. Linkage disequilibrium might explain the correlated functional status among segregating V segments, but an unknown experimental factor could not be excluded. CMV serostatus was the only immune exposure information available for the cohort. About 17 rarely observed V segments, including chromosome 9 orphons, were excluded from the earlier analysis of a few hundred of the donors because counts were too low. In the study, 150 to 200 TCR beta chains were listed as associated with cytomegalovirus. The cohort was sequenced for TCR beta chains only, and without alpha or paired-chain data the features that could be detected were limited. Because HLA typing was missing for some donors at each locus, association tests included only the typed subset. It was suggested by the authors that the approach could potentially be generalized to other disease states and immunological phenotypes. In vitro tests confirmed that a few of the cytomegalovirus-associated TCR beta chains recognize cytomegalovirus antigens. When HLA alleles, especially DR and DQ, strongly co-occurred, TCR associations were difficult to assign to individual alleles. A further reported finding was that TCR beta sequences accurately predicted the HLA-A and HLA-B alleles for most subjects in the first cohort. A later analysis found that TCR association rates varied across HLA loci, with DRB1 alleles showing the most associated TCRs and HLA-C alleles the fewest. A cluster of highly shared sequence variants was judged likely to represent a technical artifact of the sequencing pipeline. An earlier analysis of roughly 570 of the donors showed that most TCR beta V segments appeared in productive rearrangements either about 90% or about 30% of the time, which broadly matched IMGT annotations. Because the 87-base-pair reads could not distinguish some IMGT-functional V segments, including TRBV6-2 and TRBV6-3, those segments were excluded.

To note about this clone: The clone's antigen remains unknown. Base-call qualities are not available, and no considerably larger clone is one nucleotide away.

The method was the immunoSEQ multiplex PCR assay. For the multiplex PCR, a mixture combining 60 forward primers for TCR Vbeta segments and 13 reverse primers for TCR Jbeta segments was used. A multiplex PCR assay on genomic DNA amplified the CDR3 region of rearranged TCR beta genes. On the Illumina HiSeq System, the amplified TCR beta libraries were sequenced as 87-base-pair reads. The paper's processing steps were these. A later analysis tallied 75 million to 95 million unique TCR beta chains across the roughly 610 repertoires, and around 9.9 million of those chains were shared by two or more donors. A nearest-neighbor algorithm error-corrected the raw reads and collapsed the reads into unique sequences, merging closely related sequences to remove PCR and sequencing errors. CDR3 sequences were aligned to IMGT reference sequences to assign V, D and J gene segments. Each retained sequence needed at least a six-nucleotide match to both a V gene segment and a J gene segment. A rearrangement counted as productive if the CDR3 had no stop codons and remained in frame with V and J, and every other rearrangement counted as non-productive. CDR3 was defined by IMGT convention, running from the second conserved V-encoded cysteine to the conserved J-encoded phenylalanine. The earlier analysis of some 540 of the donors excluded any sequence lacking an unambiguous match to a single V gene segment. In an earlier analysis of almost 600 of the donors, a V segment was called functional when productive rearrangements were above 56.7%, and segregating when the standard deviation between donors exceeded 5%. A statistical classification framework was developed to diagnose cytomegalovirus status using the catalog of TCR beta chain sequences. In a later analysis, TCR nucleotide sequences were compared against IMGT/GENE-DB human TR gene sequences so that V and J genes could be assigned. A later analysis assigned CDR3 sequences and most-parsimonious VDJ recombination scenarios with the TCRdist pipeline. In a later analysis, each TCR beta chain was defined by its CDR3 amino acid sequence together with its V-gene family, and reads without a unique V-gene family were excluded. As a way to deal with suspected cross-contamination and a sequencing artifact, a later analysis dropped hundreds of nucleotide sequences that were highly shared and had low generation probability. For each public chain, a later analysis derived a clonal expansion index from normalized ranks of inferred template counts within each repertoire. Generation probabilities in a later analysis came from a VDJ recombination model fitted to out-of-frame rearrangements, and those results were checked against IGoR. A later analysis scored TCR-TCR, TCR-HLA and TCR-CMV co-occurrence with hypergeometric tests, applying a repertoire-size bias correction to TCR pairs. To estimate false discovery rates, a later analysis permuted the HLA or CMV assignments 20 times. In a later analysis, co-occurring TCRs were grouped with DBSCAN, and TCRdist sequence similarity was added when clustering was performed within HLA-allele-positive subsets. Repertoires with fewer than 30,000 or more than 120,000 public chains, plus five repertoires with anomalous nucleotide sharing, were excluded from co-occurrence clustering. The immuneACCESS repertoire file appears here via TCRdb, limited to in-frame rearrangements. These files lack a portion of the clones; in checked studies, under half of the deficit traces to unresolved V genes, and the cause of the others is not known. That table is the source of V, J and clone size, and D and trimming were worked out from the DNA. This sample is represented by about 200,000 clones; 70% to 80% of them were singletons. 3% to 4% of the sample rests with the top ten.

This TCR was recovered from a male donor in good health and CMV-seronegative. Sequencing input: PBMCs. The rearrangement combines TRBV5-1 with TRBJ2-5; 11 central bases correspond to TRBD1. The CDR3 reads as follows: CASSRTGGEGETQYF. The sequenced DNA: TGCGCCAGCAGCCGGACAGGGGGCGAGGGAGAGACCCAGTACTTC.